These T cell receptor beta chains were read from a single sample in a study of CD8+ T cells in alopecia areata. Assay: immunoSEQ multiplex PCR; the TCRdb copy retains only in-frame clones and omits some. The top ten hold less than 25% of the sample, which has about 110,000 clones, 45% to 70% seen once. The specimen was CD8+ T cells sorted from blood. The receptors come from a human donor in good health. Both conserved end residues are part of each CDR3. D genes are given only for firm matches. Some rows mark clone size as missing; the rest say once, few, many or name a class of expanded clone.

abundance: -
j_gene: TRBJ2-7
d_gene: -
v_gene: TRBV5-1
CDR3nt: TGCGCCAGCAGCACCGAATGGGGTGTGGACGAGCAGTACTTC
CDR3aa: CASSTEWGVDEQYF

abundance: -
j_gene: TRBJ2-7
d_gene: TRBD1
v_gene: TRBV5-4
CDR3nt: TGTGCCAGCAGCCTACAGGGGATCTCCTACGAGCAGTACTTC
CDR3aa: CASSLQGISYEQYF

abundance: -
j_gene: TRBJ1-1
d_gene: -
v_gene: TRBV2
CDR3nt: TGTGCCAGCAGTGAATCGGGCCGCGGGGACACTGAAGCTTTCTTT
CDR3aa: CASSESGRGDTEAFF

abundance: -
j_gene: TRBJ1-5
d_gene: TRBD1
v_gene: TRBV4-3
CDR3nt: TGCGCCAGCAGCCTCCTACAGGGGGCGAATCAGCCCCAGCATTTT
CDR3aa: CASSLLQGANQPQHF

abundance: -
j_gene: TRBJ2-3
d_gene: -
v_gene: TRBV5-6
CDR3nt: TGTGCCAGCAGCTTGGACGGAATGGCTAGCACAGATACGCAGTATTTT
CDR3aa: CASSLDGMASTDTQYF

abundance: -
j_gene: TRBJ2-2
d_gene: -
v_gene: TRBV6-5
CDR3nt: TGTGCCAGCCGACGCCATAGTGAGACCGGGGAGCTGTTTTTT
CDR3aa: CASRRHSETGELFF

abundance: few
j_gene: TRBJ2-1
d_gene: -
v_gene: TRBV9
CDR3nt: TGTGCCAGCAGCCCTCGGGACTTCCTAGGTGAGCAGTTCTTC
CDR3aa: CASSPRDFLGEQFF

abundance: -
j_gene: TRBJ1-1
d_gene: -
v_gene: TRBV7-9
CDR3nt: TGTGCCAGCAGCTTAGAAGGGGACGCTGAAGCTTTCTTT
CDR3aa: CASSLEGDAEAFF

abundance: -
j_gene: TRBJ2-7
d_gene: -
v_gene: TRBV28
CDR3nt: TGTGCCAGCAGTTCCGGGACGGCAACCTACGAGCAGTACTTC
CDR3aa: CASSSGTATYEQYF

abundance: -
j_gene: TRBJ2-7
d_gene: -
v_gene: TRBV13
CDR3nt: TGTGCCAGCAGCTCTATTAAGGAGCAGTACTTC
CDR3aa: CASSSIKEQYF

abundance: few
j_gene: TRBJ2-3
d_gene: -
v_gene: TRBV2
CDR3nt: TGTGCCAGCAGTGATCGGAGCACAGATACGCAGTATTTT
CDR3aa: CASSDRSTDTQYF

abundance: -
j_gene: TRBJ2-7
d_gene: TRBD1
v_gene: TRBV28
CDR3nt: TGTGCCAGCAGTTCCGACAGGGGTCCACACCCCACCTACGAGCAGTACTTC
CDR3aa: CASSSDRGPHPTYEQYF

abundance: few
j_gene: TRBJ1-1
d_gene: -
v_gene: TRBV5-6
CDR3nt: TGTGCCAGCAGCTTGGTTCCAGGGCGCACTGAAGCTTTCTTT
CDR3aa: CASSLVPGRTEAFF

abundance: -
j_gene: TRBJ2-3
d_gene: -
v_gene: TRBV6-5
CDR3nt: TGTGCCAGCAGCCGCAGCAGCACAGATACGCAGTATTTT
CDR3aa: CASSRSSTDTQYF

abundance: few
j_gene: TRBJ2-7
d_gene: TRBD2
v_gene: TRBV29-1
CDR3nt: TGCAGCGTTGAGGGAGGGCTTAGGGACGAGCAGTACTTC
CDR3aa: CSVEGGLRDEQYF

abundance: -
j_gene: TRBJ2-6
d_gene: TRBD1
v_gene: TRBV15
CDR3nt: TGTGCCACCAGCAGAGGCCCCCGGGACAGGACCTCTGGGGCCAACGTCCTGACTTTC
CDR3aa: CATSRGPRDRTSGANVLTF